The next 11 T cell receptor beta chains were all read from a single sample in a study of radiation and T cells in renal cell carcinoma. The data were produced by immunoSEQ multiplex PCR, yet TCRdb's version contains in-frame clones alone and is incomplete. The sample includes tens of thousands of clones, over 75% of them seen just once. Stated time point: baseline pretreatment blood. This sample's treatment: 15 Gy SBRT to primary tumor, nephrectomy 4 weeks later. The sequencing here drew on blood, taken from a patient whose treatment included radiotherapy and nephrectomy. Source of these receptors: a man between 60 and 70 years old with renal cell carcinoma.

V gene TRBV5-1 combines with J gene TRBJ1-4; weak D call: TRBD1 (5 bases). This CDR3 has 13 residues. V shed 7 bases and J shed 2 bases, with 9 bases lying between them. The germline V gene has CDR1 SGHRS and CDR2 YFSETQ. The CDR3 DNA reads as TGCGCCAGCGCGAGACAGACTAATGAAAAACTGTTTTTT. Translated, it gives CASARQTNEKLFF.

There are a few counts of this clone. V usage is TRBV18 and J usage is TRBJ1-1; D not resolved. V was trimmed by 2 bases and J by 2 bases, leaving 6 bases between them. The V gene's germline CDR1 is KGHSH and CDR2 LQKENI. This CDR3 contains 13 residues. The CDR3 is CASSPGLNTEAFF. Written as DNA, the CDR3 is TGTGCCAGCTCACCAGGGTTAAACACTGAAGCTTTCTTT.

The chain couples TRBV7-9 to TRBJ2-7; D is undetermined. V lost 3 bases and J 4 bases, leaving 10 bases between the germline ends. The CDR3 is 13 residues long. Per germline, CDR1 SEHNR and CDR2 FQNEAQ (reference sequence). This CDR3 is CASSFFADYEQYF. The CDR3 nucleotides read TGTGCCAGCAGCTTTTTCGCGGATTACGAGCAGTACTTC.

The count of this clone is one. The rearrangement uses TRBV11-2 and TRBJ2-2; the D is unclear. The ends were cut back, 2 bases at V and 5 bases at J, with 3 bases in the middle. CDR3 length: 12 residues. Germline lookup yields CDR1 SGHAT and CDR2 FQNNGV. CDR3 nucleotide sequence: TGTGCCAGCAGCTTACTTACCGGGGAGCTGTTTTTT. It translates to CASSLLTGELFF.

This clone was counted only a few times. The chain joins TRBV6-5 to TRBJ1-1; D is undetermined. Germline V gene sequence: CDR1 MNHEY, CDR2 SVGAGI. The CDR3 runs 14 residues. Trimming took 6 bases from V and 4 from J, leaving 15 bases between them. CDR3 in DNA: TGTGCCAGCAGGCGGAGGAACCAAGGCACTGAAGCTTTCTTT. Protein: CASRRRNQGTEAFF.

The CDR3 region is CASSQVGGEQFF. The DNA for the CDR3 is TGTGCCAGCAGCCAAGTGGGCGGTGAGCAGTTCTTC. This chain connects TRBV4-2 to TRBJ2-1; D gene uncertain. This CDR3 contains 12 residues. V dropped 1 base and J dropped 9 bases, with 7 bases sitting between them. CDR1 and CDR2 from the germline V gene are LGHNA and YNFKEQ.

V gene TRBV5-5 combines with J gene TRBJ1-2; possible D gene TRBD1, 5 bases. V was clipped by 2 bases and J by 1 base, with 12 bases between them. This CDR3 is 15 amino acids long. Per the germline V gene, CDR1 is SGHKS and CDR2 is YYEKEE (reference sequence). The DNA of the CDR3 is TGTGCCAGCAGCTTACAGGTTGGAGGTAACTATGGCTACACCTTC. Residues: CASSLQVGGNYGYTF. The whole variable domain, remainder taken from reference TRBV5-5 and TRBJ1-2, is DAGVTQSPTHLIKTRGQQVTLRCSPISGHKSVSWYQQVLGQGPQFIFQYYEKEERGRGNFPDRFSARQFPNYSSELNVNALLLGDSALYLCASSLQVGGNYGYTFGSGTRLTVV.

The chain is built from TRBV10-3 and TRBJ2-3; D uncertain. The length of the CDR3 is 15 residues. Trimming took 3 bases from V and 2 from J, leaving 12 bases between them. Looked up from germline, CDR1 is ENHRY and CDR2 is SYGVKD. The CDR3 sequence is CAISESNRNTDTQYF. CDR3 bases: TGTGCCATCAGTGAATCGAACAGAAACACAGATACGCAGTATTTT.

This clone was seen a few times. This chain connects TRBV6-5 to TRBJ2-1; 9 bases map to TRBD1. CDR1 and CDR2 (germline): MNHEY, SVGAGI. J lost 6 bases, V lost 8 bases, and 11 bases had no gene match. The CDR3 length is 15 residues. DNA for the CDR3: TGTGCCAGCGCCATCCGGACAGGGGCCATCAATGAGCAGTTCTTC. Its translation: CASAIRTGAINEQFF.

The J gene is TRBJ2-7, the V gene TRBV28; TRBD1 or TRBD2 may be the D gene (6 bases each). The CDR3 consists of 11 residues. Germline V gene sequence: CDR1 MDHEN, CDR2 SYDVKM. The CDR3 is CVTRGEYEQYF. The CDR3, as DNA: TGTGTCACAAGGGGGGAGTACGAGCAGTACTTC.

The chain links TRBV10-3 to TRBJ1-1; a weak D match, TRBD1 (6 bases). Germline V gene data show CDR1 as ENHRY and CDR2 as SYGVKD. The V end lost 6 bases, the J end lost 3 bases, and 14 bases lay between the germline ends. The CDR3 has 14 amino acids. The CDR3 sequence is CAIRVGGLDTEAFF. The CDR3 DNA reads as TGTGCCATCAGGGTTGGGGGGCTCGACACTGAAGCTTTCTTT.